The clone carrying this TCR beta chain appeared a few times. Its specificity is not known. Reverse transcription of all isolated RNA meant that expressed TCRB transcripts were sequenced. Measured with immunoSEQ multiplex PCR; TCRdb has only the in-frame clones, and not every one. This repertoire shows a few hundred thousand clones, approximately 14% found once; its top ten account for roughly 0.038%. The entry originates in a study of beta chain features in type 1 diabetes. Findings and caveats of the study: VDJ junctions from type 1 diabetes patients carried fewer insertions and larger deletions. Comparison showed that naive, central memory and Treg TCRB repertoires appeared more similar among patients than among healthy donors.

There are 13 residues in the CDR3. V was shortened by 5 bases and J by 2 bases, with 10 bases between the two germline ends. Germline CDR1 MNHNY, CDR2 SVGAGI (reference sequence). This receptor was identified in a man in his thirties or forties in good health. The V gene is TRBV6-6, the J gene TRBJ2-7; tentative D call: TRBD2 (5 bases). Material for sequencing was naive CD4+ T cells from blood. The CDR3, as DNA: TGTGCCAGCAGTCCCGGGAATACCTACGAGCAGTACGTC. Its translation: CASSPGNTYEQYV.